Each of the 14 T cell receptor beta chains below was sequenced from the same sample in a study of type 1 and type 2 diabetes patients. The PCR template was genomic DNA. Multiplex PCR with 30 forward and 13 reverse primers amplified the TCR beta CDR3. TCRdb used MiXCR to reprocess the multiplex PCR reads, holding one entry per CDR3 protein. The sample has fewer than 300,000 distinct CDR3 sequences; approximately 45% are singletons. The sequenced sample consisted of peripheral blood mononuclear cells (PBMCs). The source of these receptors is a man younger than 35 with type 2 diabetes.

This clonotype was counted between two and nine times. This chain uses TRBV28 with TRBJ2-7, with D perhaps matching TRBD1 (5 bases). This CDR3 is built from 12 residues. The V end lost 4 bases, the J end lost 5 bases, and 9 bases lay between the germline ends. Germline V lookup: CDR1 MDHEN, CDR2 SYDVKM. CDR3 coding DNA: TGTGCCAGCAGTTCTAGGGGCAACGAGCAGTACTTC. This gives the protein CASSSRGNEQYF.

This clonotype was counted between two and nine times. The chain combines TRBV7-3 with TRBJ2-5; D possibly corresponds to TRBD2 (6 bases). The germline V and J ends were trimmed by 2 bases and 5 bases, with 12 bases remaining between them. The CDR3 sequence is 14 residues long. Germline V CDR1 and CDR2: SGHTA, FQGTGA. The CDR3 DNA reads as TGTGCCAGCAGCTTAGGCGGGACGGGGGAGACCCAGTACTTC. Its protein product is CASSLGGTGETQYF. Using reference TRBV7-3 and TRBJ2-5 for the parts outside the CDR3, the full variable domain is GAGVSQTPSNKVTEKGKYVELRCDPISGHTALYWYRQSLGQGPEFLIYFQGTGAADDSGLPNDRFFAVRPEGSVSTLKIQRTERGDSAVYLCASSLGGTGETQYFGPGTRLLVL.

The chain links TRBV7-9 to TRBJ2-2, with TRBD2 matching over 8 bases. V trimming: 5 bases; J trimming: 0 bases; junction bases outside the gene matches: 5. Germline CDR1 and CDR2: SEHNR and FQNEAQ (reference sequence). This CDR3 region has 16 residues. Written as DNA, the CDR3 is TGTGCCAGCAGCCTTCCGACTAGCGCGAACACCGGGGAGCTGTTTTTT. This codes for CASSLPTSANTGELFF.

The chain recombines TRBV19 with TRBJ2-7; D gene ambiguous. Germline CDR1 LNHDA, CDR2 SQIVND (reference sequence). CDR3 size: 16 residues. V shed 1 base and J shed 2 bases, with 15 bases lying between them. Here the CDR3 reads CASSIASSLGPYEQYF. CDR3 DNA: TGTGCCAGTAGTATAGCCTCTTCCCTCGGCCCCTACGAGCAGTACTTC.

V gene TRBV7-3 combines with J gene TRBJ1-1; D uncertain. Germline V gene sequence: CDR1 SGHTA, CDR2 FQGTGA. The CDR3 length is 13 residues. Trimming cost V 1 base and J 4 bases, with 7 bases left between them. The CDR3 loop reads CASSLKGATEAFF. CDR3 sequence (DNA): TGTGCCAGCAGCTTAAAGGGAGCCACTGAAGCTTTCTTT.

The chain combines TRBV6-2 or TRBV6-3 with TRBJ1-2; maybe TRBD1 (5 bases). V gave up 2 bases and J gave up 8 bases, with 12 bases separating them. Looked up from germline, CDR1 is MNHEY and CDR2 is SVGEGT. The CDR3 has 13 residues. In DNA form, the CDR3 reads TGTGCCAGCAGTTACCGGGGGGAACGGGGCTACACCTTC. This gives the protein CASSYRGERGYTF.

The V gene is TRBV7-2, the J gene TRBJ2-6, with D perhaps matching TRBD1 or TRBD2 (5 bases each). Between the trimmed V and J ends, which lost 2 bases and 1 base, there was a span of 15 bases. This CDR3 is built from 18 residues. Germline values: CDR1 SGHTA, CDR2 FQGNSA. The CDR3 DNA sequence: TGTGCCAGCAGCTTAAGAGGGGCCGCATTTTCTGGGGCCAACGTCCTGACTTTC. Its translation: CASSLRGAAFSGANVLTF.

This chain joins TRBV29-1 and TRBJ2-7; possibly TRBD1 for D (5 bases). Germline-derived CDR1 and CDR2 are SQVTM and ANQGSEA. The length of the CDR3 is 11 residues. V was trimmed by 6 bases and J by 3 bases, leaving 9 bases between them. The CDR3 loop is CSVRRVYEQYF. DNA for the CDR3: TGCAGCGTCCGCAGGGTCTACGAGCAGTACTTC.

Here the CDR3 reads CAWSGEGNGYTF. CDR3 nucleotides: TGTGCCTGGAGTGGAGAAGGGAATGGCTACACCTTC. The genes are TRBV30 and TRBJ1-2; D gene uncertain. Germline-derived CDR1 and CDR2 are GTSNPN and SVGIG (reference sequence). Trimming left V 1 base short and J 6 bases short, with 9 bases between. CDR3 length: 12 amino acids. Looking up the rest from reference TRBV30 and TRBJ1-2 gives the full variable domain: SQTIHQWPATLVQPVGSPLSLECTVEGTSNPNLYWYRQAAGRGLQLLFYSVGIGQISSEVPQNLSASRPQDRQFILSSKKLLLSDSGFYLCAWSGEGNGYTFGSGTRLTVV.

The V call is TRBV2, the J call TRBJ1-4; 8 bases line up with TRBD1. V was clipped by 6 bases and J by 7 bases; unmatched bases: 7. CDR1 and CDR2 from the germline V gene are SNHLY and FYNNEI. The length of the CDR3 is 14 residues. The CDR3 sequence: CASSDRGGGEKLFF. For the CDR3, the DNA is TGTGCCAGCAGCGACAGGGGAGGAGGTGAAAAACTGTTTTTT.

This clonotype was detected a few times. This sequence joins TRBV19 and TRBJ1-4; D unclear. The V end lost 6 bases, the J end lost 0 bases, and 2 bases lay between the germline ends. The CDR3 is made up of 12 amino acids. Germline-derived CDR1 and CDR2 are LNHDA and SQIVND (reference sequence). CDR3 in amino acids: CASRPTNEKLFF. As DNA, the CDR3 is TGTGCCAGTAGGCCAACTAATGAAAAACTGTTTTTT.

This clonotype was counted between two and nine times. The chain links TRBV19 to TRBJ2-7; D might be TRBD2 (6 bases). Germline-derived CDR1 and CDR2 are LNHDA and SQIVND (reference sequence). CDR3 length: 14 amino acids. Trimming left V 2 bases short and J 5 bases short, with 13 bases between. The CDR3 nucleotides read TGTGCCAGTAGTATAAGGGAGGCTCCCCACGAGCAGTACTTC. It is translated as CASSIREAPHEQYF.

V gene TRBV28 combines with J gene TRBJ1-6; D may be TRBD1 (6 bases). CDR1 and CDR2 (germline): MDHEN, SYDVKM. CDR3 length equals 15 residues. V lost 11 bases to trimming and J lost 3 bases, with 17 bases between them. The DNA for the CDR3 is TGTGCCCACTCTACAGGGCCGATCTATAATTCACCCCTCCACTTT. As protein: CAHSTGPIYNSPLHF.

J is TRBJ2-1 and V is TRBV2; D remains ambiguous. CDR1 is SNHLY and CDR2 is FYNNEI in the germline V gene. V lost 8 bases and J lost 9, with 17 bases in between. The CDR3 sequence is 13 residues long. As DNA, the CDR3 is TGTGCCAGCCTCGCTAGGTATAGTGTTGAGCAGTTCTTC. Protein sequence: CASLARYSVEQFF.